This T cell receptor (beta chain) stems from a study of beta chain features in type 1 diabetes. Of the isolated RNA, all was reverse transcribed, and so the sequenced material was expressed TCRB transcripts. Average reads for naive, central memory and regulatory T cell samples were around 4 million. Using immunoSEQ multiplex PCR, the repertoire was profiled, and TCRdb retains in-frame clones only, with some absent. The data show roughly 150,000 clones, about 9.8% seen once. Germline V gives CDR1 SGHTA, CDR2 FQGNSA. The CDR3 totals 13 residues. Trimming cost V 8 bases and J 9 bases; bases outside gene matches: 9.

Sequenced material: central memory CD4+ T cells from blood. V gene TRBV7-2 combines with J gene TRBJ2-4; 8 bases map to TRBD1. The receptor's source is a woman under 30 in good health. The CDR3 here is CASQGQGAGIQYF. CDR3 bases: TGTGCCAGCCAAGGGCAGGGGGCTGGCATTCAGTACTTC. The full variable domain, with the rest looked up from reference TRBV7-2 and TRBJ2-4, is GAGVSQSPSNKVTEKGKDVELRCDPISGHTALYWYRQSLGQGLEFLIYFQGNSAPDKSGLPSDRFSAERTGGSVSTLTIQRTQQEDSAVYLCASQGQGAGIQYFGAGTRLSVL.